Listed below are T cell receptor beta chains from one sample, sequenced in a study of CD8 T cells in Susac syndrome. Using its own MiXCR run on the immunoSEQ multiplex PCR reads, TCRdb lists one record per CDR3 protein. The sample contains roughly 86,000 distinct CDR3 sequences, roughly 96% of which appear only once. The sequencing sample was made of CD8+ T cells from PBMCs. The receptors come from a human donor with Susac syndrome. The CDR3 runs from the conserved cysteine through the conserved F or W. D genes are given only for firm matches. The size entry is marked missing in some rows and otherwise reads once, few, many or a size class.

j_call | cdr3_length | d_call | v_call | clone_size | cdr3_aa | cdr3_nt
TRBJ1-2 | 15 | TRBD1 | TRBV20-1 | NA | CSAGPDRGGLYGYTF | TGCAGTGCTGGGCCGGACAGGGGAGGTCTCTATGGCTACACCTTC
TRBJ2-7 | 14 | NA | TRBV5-1 | once | CASSLATDSYEQYF | TGCGCCAGCAGCTTGGCCACGGATTCCTACGAGCAGTACTTC
TRBJ1-2 | 13 | TRBD1 | TRBV30 | NA | CAWSTGAKGGYTF | TGTGCCTGGAGTACAGGGGCGAAAGGAGGCTACACCTTC
TRBJ1-2 | 13 | TRBD1 | TRBV30 | NA | CAWSSWTGDGYTF | TGTGCCTGGAGTAGTTGGACAGGGGATGGCTACACCTTC
TRBJ1-2 | 16 | TRBD1 | TRBV28 | once | CATFPRDRSGRNGYTF | TGTGCCACCTTTCCCCGGGACAGGTCAGGTCGAAATGGCTACACCTTC
TRBJ2-6 | 16 | NA | TRBV5-4 | NA | CASSLAQGSGANVLTF | TGTGCCAGCAGCTTGGCCCAGGGCTCTGGGGCCAACGTCCTGACTTTC
TRBJ2-2 | 14 | NA | TRBV27 | NA | CASSLTINTGELFF | TGTGCCAGCAGTCTGACAATTAACACCGGGGAGCTGTTTTTT
TRBJ1-5 | 15 | NA | TRBV28 | NA | CASSPPHREDQPQHF | TGTGCCAGCAGTCCCCCCCACAGGGAGGATCAGCCCCAGCATTTT
TRBJ1-1 | 14 | NA | TRBV20-1 | NA | CSARDPRKQHEAFF | TGCAGTGCTAGAGATCCCCGAAAACAGCATGAAGCTTTCTTT
TRBJ1-1 | 15 | TRBD1 | TRBV5-4 | NA | CASSRRDSGNTEAFF | TGTGCCAGCAGCCGCCGGGACAGTGGAAACACTGAAGCTTTCTTT
TRBJ1-1 | 12 | TRBD1 | TRBV4-1 | NA | CAIRDRVGGAFF | TGCGCCATTCGGGACAGGGTTGGTGGGGCTTTCTTT
TRBJ2-7 | 13 | NA | TRBV6-2/TRBV6-3 | NA | CASSYFSSYEQYF | TGTGCCAGCAGTTACTTTAGCTCCTACGAGCAGTACTTC
TRBJ2-7 | 17 | TRBD2 | TRBV5-1 | NA | CASSFGLAATSSYEQYF | TGCGCCAGCAGCTTCGGACTAGCGGCGACGAGCTCCTACGAGCAGTACTTC
TRBJ1-5 | 17 | NA | TRBV5-6 | NA | CASSLGGPTAVPRAQHF | TGTGCCAGCAGCTTGGGAGGCCCCACGGCCGTACCGAGGGCCCAGCATTTT
TRBJ1-1 | 12 | NA | TRBV30 | NA | CASLEAGTEAFF | TGTGCCTCCTTGGAGGCGGGAACTGAAGCTTTCTTT
TRBJ1-5 | 12 | NA | TRBV19 | NA | CASSIAQMPQHF | TGTGCCAGTAGTATAGCTCAGATGCCCCAGCATTTT
TRBJ2-7 | 15 | TRBD2 | TRBV28 | once | CASSYLAGGSYEQYF | TGTGCCAGCAGTTACCTGGCGGGGGGCTCCTACGAGCAGTACTTC
TRBJ1-2 | 14 | NA | TRBV3-1 | NA | CASSPGRLGYGYTF | TGTGCCAGCAGCCCAGGGAGATTGGGCTATGGCTACACCTTC
TRBJ2-1 | 13 | NA | TRBV27 | NA | CASLQYPNNEQFF | TGTGCCAGCCTACAGTACCCTAACAATGAGCAGTTCTTC
TRBJ2-6 | 13 | NA | TRBV25-1 | NA | CASHNSGANVLTF | TGTGCCAGCCACAACTCTGGGGCCAACGTCCTGACTTTC
TRBJ2-1 | 13 | NA | TRBV25-1 | once | CATAPRTYNEQFF | TGTGCCACCGCTCCGAGGACCTACAATGAGCAGTTCTTC
TRBJ2-7 | 17 | TRBD1 | TRBV13 | NA | CASSGNWGRQGRDEQYF | TGTGCCAGCAGCGGAAATTGGGGGCGACAGGGACGCGACGAGCAGTACTTC
TRBJ2-5 | 14 | NA | TRBV6-6 | NA | CASIGGYKKVTQYF | TGTGCCAGCATCGGAGGGTATAAGAAGGTGACCCAGTACTTC
TRBJ1-5 | 13 | NA | TRBV6-2/TRBV6-3 | NA | CASSYEDLGPQHF | TGTGCCAGCAGTTACGAGGACCTCGGGCCCCAGCATTTT
TRBJ2-1 | 17 | TRBD2 | TRBV4-3 | NA | CASSQDPHAGEINEQFF | TGCGCCAGCAGCCAGGACCCTCACGCGGGGGAAATCAATGAGCAGTTCTTC
TRBJ2-6 | 14 | NA | TRBV2 | NA | CASMTDPGANVLTF | TGTGCCAGCATGACGGACCCTGGGGCCAACGTCCTGACTTTC
TRBJ2-7 | 14 | NA | TRBV3-1 | NA | CASSQVGERGEQYF | TGTGCCAGCAGCCAAGTTGGGGAGAGGGGCGAGCAGTACTTC
TRBJ2-5 | 14 | NA | TRBV20-1 | once | CSARDGGREETQYF | TGCAGTGCTAGAGATGGGGGCAGGGAAGAGACCCAGTACTTC
TRBJ2-5 | 14 | NA | TRBV5-6 | NA | CASSESGPQETQYF | TGTGCCAGCAGCGAATCCGGGCCACAGGAGACCCAGTACTTC
TRBJ1-1 | 15 | NA | TRBV7-2 | NA | CASSLSAEMNTEAFF | TGTGCCAGCAGCTTATCGGCAGAGATGAACACTGAAGCTTTCTTT
TRBJ2-3 | 17 | TRBD2 | TRBV4-1 | NA | CASSQDTAGVNTDTQYF | TGCGCCAGCAGCCAAGATACAGCGGGGGTGAACACAGATACGCAGTATTTT
TRBJ2-7 | 13 | NA | TRBV29-1 | NA | CSVSGTSITEQYF | TGCAGCGTTTCCGGGACATCTATCACCGAGCAGTACTTC
TRBJ2-3 | 14 | TRBD2 | TRBV7-6 | once | CASSLAGGADTQYF | TGTGCCAGCAGCTTAGCGGGGGGGGCAGATACGCAGTATTTT
TRBJ2-1 | 16 | TRBD2 | TRBV4-3 | NA | CASSQDGPASGGSQFF | TGCGCCAGCAGCCAAGATGGTCCGGCTAGCGGGGGGTCGCAGTTCTTC
TRBJ2-5 | 15 | NA | TRBV5-1 | NA | CASSPQLDRQETQYF | TGCGCCAGCAGCCCTCAGTTAGACCGCCAAGAGACCCAGTACTTC
TRBJ1-2 | 11 | NA | TRBV24-1 | NA | CATSGGEGYTF | TGTGCCACCAGTGGGGGAGAGGGCTACACCTTC
TRBJ1-2 | 14 | TRBD1 | TRBV5-1 | NA | CASSEKQGGYGYTF | TGCGCCAGCAGCGAAAAACAGGGGGGGTATGGCTACACCTTC
TRBJ2-3 | 15 | TRBD1 | TRBV7-3 | NA | CASSDRGSGPDTQYF | TGTGCCAGCAGCGACAGGGGTTCCGGCCCAGATACGCAGTATTTT
TRBJ2-7 | 14 | NA | TRBV18 | NA | CASSPGDSPYEQYF | TGTGCCAGCTCACCAGGCGACAGCCCCTACGAGCAGTACTTC
TRBJ1-1 | 14 | NA | TRBV11-1 | few | CASSAGRWNTEAFF | TGTGCCAGCAGTGCGGGACGTTGGAACACTGAAGCTTTCTTT
TRBJ1-1 | 15 | NA | TRBV20-1 | NA | CSALGGTVMNTEAFF | TGCAGTGCTCTAGGGGGGACTGTAATGAACACTGAAGCTTTCTTT
TRBJ2-7 | 13 | NA | TRBV4-3 | once | CASSQGQAYEQYF | TGCGCCAGCAGCCAAGGACAAGCCTACGAGCAGTACTTC
TRBJ1-1 | 14 | NA | TRBV30 | NA | CAWSADSMNTEAFF | TGTGCCTGGAGTGCGGACAGCATGAACACTGAAGCTTTCTTT
TRBJ2-5 | 14 | NA | TRBV4-3 | NA | CASSQDRGGETQYF | TGTGCCAGCAGCCAAGATCGGGGTGGGGAGACCCAGTACTTC
TRBJ1-2 | 14 | NA | TRBV12-3/TRBV12-4 | once | CASSFLGGGQGYTF | TGTGCCAGCAGTTTCCTTGGAGGGGGACAAGGCTACACCTTC
TRBJ2-1 | 18 | TRBD2 | TRBV11-2 | once | CASSLGTSGTSAYNEQFF | TGTGCCAGCAGCTTAGGCACAAGCGGGACTAGCGCCTACAATGAGCAGTTCTTC
TRBJ1-2 | 12 | TRBD1 | TRBV11-2 | once | CASSSDRAGYTF | TGTGCCAGCAGCTCTGACAGGGCCGGCTACACCTTC
TRBJ1-5 | 15 | TRBD1 | TRBV27 | once | CASSLITGANQPQHF | TGTGCCAGCAGTTTAATCACAGGGGCTAATCAGCCCCAGCATTTT
TRBJ1-2 | 17 | TRBD1 | TRBV12-3/TRBV12-4 | once | CASSREGPGQGDYGYTF | TGTGCCAGCAGCCGCGAGGGTCCGGGACAGGGCGACTATGGCTACACCTTC
TRBJ2-2 | 14 | NA | TRBV6-2/TRBV6-3 | NA | CASKAAGNTGELFF | TGTGCCAGCAAGGCGGCGGGAAACACCGGGGAGCTGTTTTTT
TRBJ2-3 | 16 | NA | TRBV4-2 | few | CASSQEPRGSTDTQYF | TGTGCCAGCAGCCAAGAACCGAGGGGCTCCACAGATACGCAGTATTTT
TRBJ1-5 | 14 | NA | TRBV7-2 | once | CASSLTASGQPQHF | TGTGCCAGCAGCTTAACAGCATCCGGTCAGCCCCAGCATTTT
TRBJ2-7 | 15 | TRBD1 | TRBV18 | NA | CASSLTGTGAYEQYF | TGTGCCAGCTCACTTACAGGGACAGGGGCCTACGAGCAGTACTTC
TRBJ2-1 | 15 | TRBD2 | TRBV11-2 | NA | CASSPLAGGQNEQFF | TGTGCCAGCAGCCCTCTAGCGGGGGGGCAAAATGAGCAGTTCTTC
TRBJ2-7 | 14 | TRBD2 | TRBV6-6 | NA | CASSRGGITYEQYF | TGTGCCAGCAGCCGCGGGGGGATCACCTACGAGCAGTACTTC
TRBJ1-6 | 13 | TRBD1 | TRBV5-6 | NA | CASRTGFNSPLHF | TGTGCCAGCAGGACAGGGTTTAATTCACCCCTCCACTTT
TRBJ1-1 | 16 | NA | TRBV6-5 | NA | CASSYSTGWGNTEAFF | TGTGCCAGCAGTTACTCCACGGGTTGGGGGAACACTGAAGCTTTCTTT